This T cell receptor (beta chain) came from a study of identical twins. The ends lost 6 bases at V and 3 bases at J; junction bases unmatched: 23. CDR1 SGDLS and CDR2 YYNGEE come from the germline V gene. This CDR3 has 20 amino acids. TCRdb called the 5' RACE reads again in MiXCR, with one record for every CDR3 protein. Altogether 750,000 to 950,000 distinct CDR3 sequences are present, about 12% being singletons, with the ten largest covering 1.5% to 2%. These data were likewise used in another study, on yellow fever vaccine responses in identical twins.

The chain links TRBV9 to TRBJ2-2; TRBD1 aligns across 7 bases. The receptor was isolated from a woman under 30 in good health. Sequences were obtained from PBMCs. DNA of the CDR3: TGTGCCAGCACCACCAGTACCCCGACAGGGTATGGTGCGGACACCGGGGAGCTGTTTTTT. Translated: CASTTSTPTGYGADTGELFF.